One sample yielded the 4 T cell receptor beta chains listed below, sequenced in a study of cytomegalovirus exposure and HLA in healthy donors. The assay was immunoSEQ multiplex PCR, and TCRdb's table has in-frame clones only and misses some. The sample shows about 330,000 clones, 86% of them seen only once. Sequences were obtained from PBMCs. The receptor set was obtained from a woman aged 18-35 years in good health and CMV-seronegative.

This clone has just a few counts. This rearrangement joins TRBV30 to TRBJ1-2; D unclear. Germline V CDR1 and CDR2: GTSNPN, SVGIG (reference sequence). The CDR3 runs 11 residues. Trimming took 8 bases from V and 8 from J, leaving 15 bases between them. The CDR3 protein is CATIGGRGYTF. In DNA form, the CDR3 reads TGTGCCACCATCGGAGGGCGAGGCTACACCTTC.

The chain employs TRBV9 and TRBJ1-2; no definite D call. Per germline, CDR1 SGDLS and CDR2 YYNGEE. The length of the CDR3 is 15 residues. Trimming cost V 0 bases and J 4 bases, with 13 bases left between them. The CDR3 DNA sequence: TGTGCCAGCAGCGTAGTTGGAGGGTCCGGCTATGGCTACACCTTC. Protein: CASSVVGGSGYGYTF.

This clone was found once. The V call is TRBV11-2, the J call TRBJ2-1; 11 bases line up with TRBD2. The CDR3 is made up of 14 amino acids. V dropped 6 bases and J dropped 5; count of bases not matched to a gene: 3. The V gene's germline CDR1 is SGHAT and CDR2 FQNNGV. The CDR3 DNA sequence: TGTGCCAGCAGTGTAGCGGGAGGGGACAATGAGCAGTTCTTC. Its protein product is CASSVAGGDNEQFF.

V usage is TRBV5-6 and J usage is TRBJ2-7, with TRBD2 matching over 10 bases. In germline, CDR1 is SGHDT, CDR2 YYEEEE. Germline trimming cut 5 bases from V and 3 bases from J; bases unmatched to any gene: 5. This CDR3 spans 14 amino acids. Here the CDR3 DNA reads TGTGCCAGCAGTTCAGGACTAGCGGACTACGAGCAGTACTTC. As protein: CASSSGLADYEQYF.